This T cell receptor (beta chain) was captured by sequencing in a study of blood T cell repertoires in COVID-19. At the level of the study: Spain, Italy and the United States supplied samples that represented acute and convalescent COVID-19.

The Seattle site enrolled patients during active infection and followed them longitudinally. V was pared by 0 bases and J by 4 bases, with 12 bases between. The CDR3 contains 15 residues. Germline lookup yields CDR1 SQVTM and CDR2 ANQGSEA. Original handling: For nucleated cells, counts were estimated from reference gene primer amplification. Produced via immunoSEQ multiplex PCR; TCRdb's table is partial and in-frame only. That table furnishes V, J and clone size, whereas the DNA furnished D and trimming. The data show almost 200,000 clones, 79% seen once. The source is a woman aged 40 to 50 with COVID-19, enrolled during active disease. Specimen: peripheral blood. The chain uses TRBV29-1 and TRBJ2-2; D remains ambiguous. The CDR3 spells CSVEDRSISTGELFF. The CDR3 DNA sequence: TGCAGCGTTGAAGATCGGAGTATCAGCACCGGGGAGCTGTTTTTT.